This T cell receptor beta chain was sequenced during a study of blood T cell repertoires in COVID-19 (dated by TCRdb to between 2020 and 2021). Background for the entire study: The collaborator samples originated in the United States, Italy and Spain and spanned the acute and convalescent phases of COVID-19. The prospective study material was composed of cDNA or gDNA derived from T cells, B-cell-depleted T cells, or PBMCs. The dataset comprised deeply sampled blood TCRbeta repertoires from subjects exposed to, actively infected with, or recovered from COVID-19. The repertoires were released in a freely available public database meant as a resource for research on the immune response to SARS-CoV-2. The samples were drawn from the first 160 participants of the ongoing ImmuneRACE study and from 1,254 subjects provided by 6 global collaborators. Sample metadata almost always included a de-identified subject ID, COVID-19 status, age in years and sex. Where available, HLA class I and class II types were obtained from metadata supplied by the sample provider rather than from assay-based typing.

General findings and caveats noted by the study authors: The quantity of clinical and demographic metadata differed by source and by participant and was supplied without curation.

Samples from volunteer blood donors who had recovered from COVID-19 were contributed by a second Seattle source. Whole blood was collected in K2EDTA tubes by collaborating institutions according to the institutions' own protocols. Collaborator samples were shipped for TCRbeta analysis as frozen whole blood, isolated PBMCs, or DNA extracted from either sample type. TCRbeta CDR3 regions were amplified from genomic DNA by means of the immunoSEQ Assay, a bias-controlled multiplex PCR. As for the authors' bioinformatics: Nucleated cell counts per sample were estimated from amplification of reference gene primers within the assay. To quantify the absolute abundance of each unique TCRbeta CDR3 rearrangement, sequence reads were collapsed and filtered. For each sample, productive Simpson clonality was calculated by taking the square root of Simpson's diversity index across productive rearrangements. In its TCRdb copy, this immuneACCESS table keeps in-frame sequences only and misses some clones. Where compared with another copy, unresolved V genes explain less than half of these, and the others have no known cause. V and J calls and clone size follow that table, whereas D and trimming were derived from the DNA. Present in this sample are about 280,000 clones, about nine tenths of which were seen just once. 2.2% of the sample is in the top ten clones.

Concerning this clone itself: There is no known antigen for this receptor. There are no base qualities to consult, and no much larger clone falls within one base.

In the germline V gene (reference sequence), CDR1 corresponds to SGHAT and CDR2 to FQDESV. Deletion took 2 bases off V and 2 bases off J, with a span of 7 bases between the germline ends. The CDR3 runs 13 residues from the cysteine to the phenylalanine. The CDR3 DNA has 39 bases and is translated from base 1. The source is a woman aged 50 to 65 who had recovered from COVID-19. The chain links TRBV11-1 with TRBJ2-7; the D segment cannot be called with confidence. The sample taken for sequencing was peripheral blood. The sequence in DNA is TGTGCCAGCAGCTTAAGACTGACCTACGAGCAGTACTTC. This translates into CASSLRLTYEQYF.